A single sample gave rise to the 28 T cell receptor beta chains below, sequenced in a study of cytomegalovirus exposure and HLA in healthy donors. Use of 60 Vbeta and 13 Jbeta primers characterized the PCR. Data came from immunoSEQ multiplex PCR; TCRdb stores just in-frame clones and leaves some out. The sample lists under 250,000 clones, about 80% occurring once. Sequencing was performed on PBMCs. The origin of the receptors is a woman younger than 45 in good health and CMV-seropositive.

The rearrangement joins TRBV5-4 to TRBJ1-1; D is possibly TRBD1 (5 bases). CDR3 size: 14 residues. Trimming removed 4 bases at V and 3 bases at J, with 13 bases between. Germline V gene data show CDR1 as SGHNT and CDR2 as YYREEE (reference sequence). CDR3 nucleotides: TGTGCCAGCAGCCGAAAGTGGGGGGACACTGAAGCTTTCTTT. Translated: CASSRKWGDTEAFF. The full variable domain, in which reference TRBV5-4 and TRBJ1-1 provide the parts outside the CDR3, is ETGVTQSPTHLIKTRGQQVTLRCSSQSGHNTVSWYQQALGQGPQFIFQYYREEENGRGNFPPRFSGLQFPNYSSELNVNALELDDSALYLCASSRKWGDTEAFFGQGTRLTVV.

This clone showed up just once. The chain has TRBV4-3 and TRBJ2-3; 9 bases line up with TRBD1. Germline V gene lookup returns CDR1 LGHNA and CDR2 YSLEER. V lost 5 bases and J lost 1; bases outside the gene matches: 4. CDR3 length: 15 residues. The DNA of the CDR3 is TGCGCCAGCAGCTACCGGACAGGGGGCACAGATACGCAGTATTTT. Protein sequence: CASSYRTGGTDTQYF.

The V gene is TRBV4-1, the J gene TRBJ1-3, with D maybe TRBD1 (5 bases). Germline CDR1 reads MGHRA; CDR2 reads YSYEKL. This CDR3 contains 16 residues. The ends were cut back, 8 bases at V and 0 bases at J, with 17 bases in the middle. The CDR3 DNA sequence: TGCGCCAGCTCGGGACTGCCAAGGAACTCTGGAAACACCATATATTTT. Translation: CASSGLPRNSGNTIYF.

The rearrangement uses TRBV2 and TRBJ1-1, with 7 positions matching TRBD1. CDR1 is SNHLY and CDR2 is FYNNEI in the germline V gene. The CDR3 contains 17 residues. The V and J ends lost 1 base and 1 base, in that order; junction bases with no gene match: 9. The CDR3, as DNA: TGTGCCAGCAGTGAAGTTTCTGGCAGGGGGAGGAACACTGAAGCTTTCTTT. This sequence encodes CASSEVSGRGRNTEAFF. Full variable domain (missing parts from reference TRBV2 and TRBJ1-1): EPEVTQTPSHQVTQMGQEVILRCVPISNHLYFYWYRQILGQKVEFLVSFYNNEISEKSEIFDDQFSVERPDGSNFTLKIRSTKLEDSAMYFCASSEVSGRGRNTEAFFGQGTRLTVV.

CDR3 loop: CASSLAPGAADTQYF. The CDR3, as DNA: TGTGCCAGCAGCTTGGCCCCGGGAGCCGCAGATACGCAGTATTTT. The chain recombines TRBV5-4 with TRBJ2-3, with D perhaps matching TRBD2 (6 bases). V lost 0 bases, J lost 4 bases, and 12 bases lay in between. Germline loops: CDR1 SGHNT, CDR2 YYREEE (reference sequence). The CDR3 sequence is 15 residues long.

This rearrangement joins TRBV19 to TRBJ2-2, with a weak D call TRBD1 (5 bases). Germline CDR1 and CDR2: LNHDA and SQIVND (reference sequence). Trimming shortened V by 6 bases and J by 5 bases, and 22 bases separated the two germline ends. CDR3 length: 17 amino acids. The CDR3 nucleotides are TGTGCCAGTAGCCCCGACAGACCGTTGATTGGTACCGGGGAGCTGTTTTTT. The encoded protein is CASSPDRPLIGTGELFF. Filled out from reference TRBV19 and TRBJ2-2, the complete variable domain reads DGGITQSPKYLFRKEGQNVTLSCEQNLNHDAMYWYRQDPGQGLRLIYYSQIVNDFQKGDIAEGYSVSREKKESFPLTVTSAQKNPTAFYLCASSPDRPLIGTGELFFGEGSRLTVL.

The chain combines TRBV4-1 with TRBJ1-4, with 7 positions matching TRBD1. Germline CDR1 and CDR2: MGHRA and YSYEKL. This CDR3 spans 16 amino acids. V trimming: 0 bases; J trimming: 6 bases; junction bases outside the gene matches: 7. CDR3 DNA: TGCGCCAGCAGCCAAGAAATCGGCAGGGGGTATGAAAAACTGTTTTTT. This translates into CASSQEIGRGYEKLFF.

This rearrangement joins TRBV6-5 to TRBJ1-6; D is uncertain. The V end lost 6 bases, the J end lost 9 bases, and 9 bases lay between the germline ends. Germline V gene data show CDR1 as MNHEY and CDR2 as SVGAGI. CDR3 size: 12 residues. In DNA form, the CDR3 reads TGTGCCAGCAGCCGCGGGAGTTCACCCCTCCACTTT. This gives the protein CASSRGSSPLHF.

This chain joins TRBV20-1 and TRBJ2-7, with D unresolved. Germline CDR1 reads DFQATT; CDR2 reads SNEGSKA (reference sequence). Between the trimmed V and J ends, which lost 3 bases and 10 bases, there was a span of 13 bases. CDR3 length: 11 amino acids. CDR3 sequence: CSASLQALQYF. The DNA for the CDR3 is TGCAGTGCTAGCTTGCAGGCCCTACAGTACTTC.

The genes are TRBV10-3 and TRBJ1-1; D is uncertain. The CDR3 is made up of 18 amino acids. Per germline, CDR1 ENHRY and CDR2 SYGVKD. V was shortened by 5 bases and J by 3 bases, with 25 bases between the two germline ends. As DNA, the CDR3 is TGTGCCATCAGTAATACCGACCCTTACGGGAAGAGGGACACTGAAGCTTTCTTT. Its translation: CAISNTDPYGKRDTEAFF.

The rearrangement links TRBV15 to TRBJ1-2; 7 nucleotides line up with TRBD1. The CDR3 is 15 residues long. CDR1 is LNHNV and CDR2 is YYDKDF in the germline V gene (reference sequence). Trimming cost V 8 bases and J 10 bases; bases outside gene matches: 19. The CDR3 nucleotides read TGTGCCACCTCTCCCATGGGACAGAGATTCCGGGACTACACCTTC. It codes for CATSPMGQRFRDYTF.

The rearrangement links TRBV6-5 to TRBJ2-5; a possible D gene is TRBD2 (5 bases). The germline V gene has CDR1 MNHEY and CDR2 SVGAGI. The length of the CDR3 is 15 residues. V shed 0 bases and J shed 4 bases, with 12 bases lying between them. CDR3 DNA: TGTGCCAGCAGTTACTCGAGAGGGAATCGAGAGACCCAGTACTTC. Encoded protein: CASSYSRGNRETQYF.

The chain uses TRBV7-8 and TRBJ2-1; TRBD2 matches 9 bases. CDR1 and CDR2 from the germline V gene are SGHVS and FQNEAQ. The CDR3 spans 17 residues. V was pared by 1 base and J by 3 bases, with 7 bases of the junction left unmatched. The CDR3 is CASSLDVAGGSYNEQFF. CDR3 sequence (DNA): TGTGCCAGCAGCTTAGACGTTGCGGGGGGGAGCTACAATGAGCAGTTCTTC.

V is TRBV4-2 and J is TRBJ1-5; no clear D. CDR3 length: 15 residues. V lost 5 bases and J lost 2, with 13 bases in between. Germline CDR1 reads LGHNA; CDR2 reads YNFKEQ. In nucleotides, the CDR3 is TGTGCCAGCAGCACCTTGGTGGGAGGCAATCAGCCCCAGCATTTT. It yields the protein CASSTLVGGNQPQHF.

A note on this clone: Other DNA variants within this sample encode the same CDR3. This chain links TRBV7-6 with TRBJ1-2; unclear D gene. CDR1 is SGHVS and CDR2 is FNYEAQ in the germline V gene. V was pared by 1 base and J by 3 bases, with 6 bases between. This CDR3 spans 13 amino acids. CDR3 region: CASSLGQDYGYTF. CDR3 in DNA: TGTGCCAGCAGCTTAGGGCAGGACTATGGCTACACCTTC.

The genes are TRBV2 and TRBJ1-1, with D possibly matching TRBD1 (6 bases). The germline gives CDR1 SNHLY, CDR2 FYNNEI. The CDR3 runs to 15 residues. V lost 7 bases and J lost 3, with 18 bases in between. The CDR3 bases are TGTGCCAGCATGGGGGCCCGGGCCTGGGACACTGAAGCTTTCTTT. Translation: CASMGARAWDTEAFF.

The chain employs TRBV5-1 and TRBJ1-1, with TRBD1 as a possible D gene (5 bases). V shed 2 bases and J shed 1 base, with 9 bases lying between them. Germline CDR1 SGHRS, CDR2 YFSETQ. The CDR3 runs to 14 residues. This chain's CDR3 is CASSFVGGNTEAFF. The CDR3 DNA follows: TGCGCCAGCAGCTTTGTGGGGGGGAACACTGAAGCTTTCTTT.

The CDR3 loop is CASSVYQEGAGVGYTF. CDR3 DNA: TGTGCCAGCAGCGTTTACCAAGAGGGAGCAGGGGTCGGCTACACCTTC. The rearrangement links TRBV9 to TRBJ1-2, with D maybe TRBD1 (6 bases). The CDR3 runs 16 residues. The germline V gene encodes CDR1 SGDLS and CDR2 YYNGEE. With 2 bases removed from V and 8 bases from J, the gap between germline ends came to 22 bases.

The rearrangement uses TRBV9 and TRBJ2-7, with D perhaps TRBD2 (7 bases). Germline V gene data show CDR1 as SGDLS and CDR2 as YYNGEE. V gave up 2 bases and J gave up 4 bases, with 16 bases separating them. CDR3 length: 15 amino acids. The CDR3 nucleotides are TGTGCCAGCAGCGTCCGAGGGGGGGCAGTATACGAGCAGTACTTC. It is translated as CASSVRGGAVYEQYF.

The CDR3 coding sequence is TGTGCCAGCAGCTTAGACAGGGTCCAGCCCCAGCATTTT. Encoded protein: CASSLDRVQPQHF. The chain recombines TRBV7-2 with TRBJ1-5; D might be TRBD1 (6 bases). The CDR3 is 13 residues long. V gave up 1 base and J gave up 7 bases, with 8 bases separating them. Germline CDR1 and CDR2: SGHTA and FQGNSA.

The genes are TRBV7-6 and TRBJ2-7; possible D gene TRBD1, 6 bases. This CDR3 is 15 amino acids long. The germline CDR1 and CDR2 sequences are SGHVS and FNYEAQ. The ends were cut back, 9 bases at V and 3 bases at J, with 21 bases in the middle. The CDR3 DNA is TGTGCCAGTACCCAAGGGGATACAGGGAACTACGAGCAGTACTTC. As protein: CASTQGDTGNYEQYF.

The chain carries TRBV19 and TRBJ1-6, with D unclear. CDR1 LNHDA and CDR2 SQIVND come from the germline V gene (reference sequence). This CDR3 spans 14 amino acids. Trimming pared 3 bases from V and 2 bases from J, leaving 5 bases between. DNA of the CDR3: TGTGCCAGTAGTATCGGTACCTATAATTCACCCCTCCACTTT. This translates into CASSIGTYNSPLHF.

The J gene is TRBJ2-3, the V gene TRBV4-2; a weak D match, TRBD2 (7 bases). The CDR3 spans 17 residues. Trimming pared 4 bases from V and 5 bases from J, leaving 22 bases between. The germline gives CDR1 LGHNA, CDR2 YNFKEQ. The CDR3 nucleotides are TGTGCCAGCAGCCGGGGTTGGAGCGGGGACACCCTAGATACGCAGTATTTT. It encodes CASSRGWSGDTLDTQYF.

The chain couples TRBV11-3 to TRBJ1-2; 9 positions match TRBD1. The CDR3 runs 16 residues. Germline values: CDR1 SGHNT, CDR2 YENEEA. With V trimmed by 0 bases and J by 4 bases, 6 bases remained unmatched. CDR3 DNA sequence: TGTGCCAGCAGCTTAGATGGGGGACAGGGAGTCTATGGCTACACCTTC. Translated: CASSLDGGQGVYGYTF.

The J gene is TRBJ2-1, the V gene TRBV4-3; D is perhaps TRBD1 (5 bases). Germline lookup yields CDR1 LGHNA and CDR2 YSLEER. The CDR3 is 15 amino acids. The V end lost 1 base, the J end lost 2 bases, and 9 bases lay between the germline ends. As DNA, the CDR3 is TGCGCCAGCAGCCAAGGGACACCCCCCTACAATGAGCAGTTCTTC. This sequence encodes CASSQGTPPYNEQFF.

The chain links TRBV6-6 to TRBJ1-1; no clear D. The CDR3 extends over 14 amino acids. V was pared by 8 bases and J by 7 bases, with 20 bases between. The germline V gene has CDR1 MNHNY and CDR2 SVGAGI (reference sequence). The chain's CDR3 is CASQTQIENGEAFF. In DNA, the CDR3 is TGTGCCAGCCAGACACAAATAGAAAACGGTGAAGCTTTCTTT.

The chain is built from TRBV5-6 and TRBJ1-5; possible D gene TRBD1, 6 bases. Trimming stripped 2 bases from V and 7 bases from J, with 25 bases between. The length of the CDR3 is 18 residues. Germline lookup yields CDR1 SGHDT and CDR2 YYEEEE. CDR3 sequence reads: CASSFPSDSQGRDQPQHF. Written as DNA, the CDR3 is TGTGCCAGCAGCTTTCCCTCTGACAGTCAGGGGAGAGACCAGCCCCAGCATTTT.

The chain joins TRBV29-1 to TRBJ1-2; D gene ambiguous. Germline CDR1 reads SQVTM; CDR2 reads ANQGSEA. The CDR3 contains 12 residues. Deletions cut 2 bases from V and 3 bases from J, with 7 bases between. CDR3 amino acids: CSVENADYGYTF. CDR3 bases: TGCAGCGTTGAAAACGCAGACTATGGCTACACCTTC.